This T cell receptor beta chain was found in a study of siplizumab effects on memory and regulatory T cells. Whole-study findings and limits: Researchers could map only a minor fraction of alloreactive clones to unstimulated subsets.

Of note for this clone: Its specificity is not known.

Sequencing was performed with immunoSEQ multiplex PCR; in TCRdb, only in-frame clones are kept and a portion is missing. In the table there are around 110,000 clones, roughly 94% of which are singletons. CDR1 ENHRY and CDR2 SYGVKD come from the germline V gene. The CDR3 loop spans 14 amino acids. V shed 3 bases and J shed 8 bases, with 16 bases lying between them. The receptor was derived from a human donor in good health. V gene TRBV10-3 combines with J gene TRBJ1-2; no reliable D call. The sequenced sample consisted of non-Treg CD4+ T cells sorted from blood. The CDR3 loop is CAISDVSLGGGYTF. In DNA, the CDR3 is TGTGCCATCAGTGATGTGAGTCTCGGAGGCGGCTACACCTTC.